Reported below is one TCR beta chain. Antigen: not known. This sample was included in a study of T-cell memory formation after mild COVID-19. CDR1 and CDR2 from the germline V gene are SEHNR and FQNEAQ (reference sequence). The CDR3 spans 16 residues. V was pared by 4 bases and J by 0 bases, with 10 bases between. Study-wide points: Clones that contracted from day 15 to 85 were balanced CD4/CD8, while later expanders leaned CD4+. The study found contracting CD4+ clones mainly in CM and EM and contracting CD8+ clones in EMRA. The finding that pre-infection memory included some responding clones suggested that cross-reactive memory joined.

TCR alpha and TCR beta cDNA libraries with sample barcodes and UMIs came from 5'RACE using constant-segment primers. From the 5' RACE reads, TCRdb called clonotypes with MiXCR, one entry per CDR3 protein. The data contain around 200,000 distinct CDR3 sequences, 10% to 13% of them singletons. This receptor was identified in a man aged 18 to 29 who had mild COVID-19 (a few samples of this study predate the infection). Cell type and time point are not known. The V and J genes are TRBV7-9 and TRBJ1-6; D is uncertain. Source material: PBMCs or a T cell subset sorted from them (not recorded which). CDR3 sequence (DNA): TGTGCCAGCAGCTCATCCGTCTCCTCCTATAATTCACCCCTCCACTTT. This encodes CASSSSVSSYNSPLHF.